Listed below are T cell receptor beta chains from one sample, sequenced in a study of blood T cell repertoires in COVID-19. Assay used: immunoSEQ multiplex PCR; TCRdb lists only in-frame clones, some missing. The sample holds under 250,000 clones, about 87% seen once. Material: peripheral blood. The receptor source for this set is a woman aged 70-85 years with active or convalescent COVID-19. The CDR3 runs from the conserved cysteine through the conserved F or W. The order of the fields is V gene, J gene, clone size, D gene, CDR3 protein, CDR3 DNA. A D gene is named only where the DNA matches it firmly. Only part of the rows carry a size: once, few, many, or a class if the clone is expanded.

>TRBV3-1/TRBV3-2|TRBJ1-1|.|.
CASSQEVGVGNTEAFF
TGTGCCAGCAGCCAAGAAGTGGGCGTCGGGAACACTGAAGCTTTCTTT
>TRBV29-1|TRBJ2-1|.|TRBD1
CSAFPGTGGINEQFF
TGCAGCGCTTTCCCCGGGACAGGGGGCATTAATGAGCAGTTCTTC
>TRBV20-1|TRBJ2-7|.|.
CSAHRAYEQYF
TGCAGTGCTCACAGGGCCTACGAGCAGTACTTC
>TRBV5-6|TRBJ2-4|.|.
CASSLFQIQYF
TGTGCCAGCAGCTTGTTCCAGATTCAGTACTTC
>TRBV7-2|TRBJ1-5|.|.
CASSLTFDQPQHF
TGTGCCAGCAGCTTGACATTTGATCAGCCCCAGCATTTT
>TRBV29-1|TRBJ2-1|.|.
CSVYGDYYEQFF
TGCAGCGTCTACGGAGATTACTATGAGCAGTTCTTC
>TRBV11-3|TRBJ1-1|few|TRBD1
CASSPRQGNTEAFF
TGTGCCAGCAGCCCACGACAGGGAAACACTGAAGCTTTCTTT
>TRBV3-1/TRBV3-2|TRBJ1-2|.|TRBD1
CASSQGVTGVGYTF
TGTGCCAGCAGCCAAGGAGTGACAGGGGTTGGCTACACCTTC
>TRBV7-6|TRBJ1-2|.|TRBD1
CASSRNTGQVNYGYTF
TGTGCCAGCAGCAGGAATACGGGACAGGTGAACTATGGCTACACCTTC
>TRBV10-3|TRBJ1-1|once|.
CAISLTGSGNTEAFF
TGTGCCATCAGCCTAACAGGGAGCGGGAACACTGAAGCTTTCTTT